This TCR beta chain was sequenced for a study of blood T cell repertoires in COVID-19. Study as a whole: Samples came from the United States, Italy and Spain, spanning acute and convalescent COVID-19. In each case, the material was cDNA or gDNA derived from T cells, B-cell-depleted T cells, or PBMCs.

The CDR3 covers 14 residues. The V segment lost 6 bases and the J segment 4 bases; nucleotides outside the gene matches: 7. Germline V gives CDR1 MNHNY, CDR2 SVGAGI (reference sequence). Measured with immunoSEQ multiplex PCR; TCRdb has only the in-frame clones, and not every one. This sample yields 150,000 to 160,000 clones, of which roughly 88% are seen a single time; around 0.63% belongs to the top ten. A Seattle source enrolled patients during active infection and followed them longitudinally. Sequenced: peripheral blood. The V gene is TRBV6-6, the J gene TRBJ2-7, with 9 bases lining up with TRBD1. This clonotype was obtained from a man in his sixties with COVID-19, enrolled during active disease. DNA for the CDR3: TGTGCCAGCAGCCTGACAGGGGGAGGGTACGAGCAGTACTTC. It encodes CASSLTGGGYEQYF.